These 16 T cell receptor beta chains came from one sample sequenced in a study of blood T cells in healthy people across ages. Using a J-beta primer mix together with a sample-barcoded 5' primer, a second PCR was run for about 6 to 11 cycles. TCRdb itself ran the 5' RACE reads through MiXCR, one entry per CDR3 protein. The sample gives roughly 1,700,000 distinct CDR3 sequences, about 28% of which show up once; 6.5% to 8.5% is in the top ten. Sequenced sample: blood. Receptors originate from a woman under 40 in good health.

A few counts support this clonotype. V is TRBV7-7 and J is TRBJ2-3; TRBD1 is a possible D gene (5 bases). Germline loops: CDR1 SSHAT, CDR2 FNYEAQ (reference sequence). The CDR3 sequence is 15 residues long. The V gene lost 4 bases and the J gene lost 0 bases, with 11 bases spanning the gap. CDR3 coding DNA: TGTGCCAGCAGCTCGACAGACGAAAGCACAGATACGCAGTATTTT. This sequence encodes CASSSTDESTDTQYF.

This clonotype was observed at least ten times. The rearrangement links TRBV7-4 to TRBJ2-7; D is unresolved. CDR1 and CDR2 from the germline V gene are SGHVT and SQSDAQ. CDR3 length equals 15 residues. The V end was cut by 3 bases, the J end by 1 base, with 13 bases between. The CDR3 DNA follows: TGTGCCAGCAGCTTCCGGTGCCCCGTATCCTACGAGCAGTACTTC. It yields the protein CASSFRCPVSYEQYF.

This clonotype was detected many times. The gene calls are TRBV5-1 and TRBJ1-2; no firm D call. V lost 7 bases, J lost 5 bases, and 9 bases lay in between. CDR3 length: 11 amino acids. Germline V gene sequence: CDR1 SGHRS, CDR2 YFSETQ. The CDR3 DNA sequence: TGCGCCAGCGGGAGGGATTATGGCTACACCTTC. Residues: CASGRDYGYTF.

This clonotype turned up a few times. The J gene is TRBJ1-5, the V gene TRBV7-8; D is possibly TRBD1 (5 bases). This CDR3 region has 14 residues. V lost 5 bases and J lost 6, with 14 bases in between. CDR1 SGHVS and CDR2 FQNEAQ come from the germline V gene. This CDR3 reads CASSPIDGAQPQHF. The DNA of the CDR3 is TGTGCCAGCAGCCCTATAGACGGGGCTCAGCCCCAGCATTTT.

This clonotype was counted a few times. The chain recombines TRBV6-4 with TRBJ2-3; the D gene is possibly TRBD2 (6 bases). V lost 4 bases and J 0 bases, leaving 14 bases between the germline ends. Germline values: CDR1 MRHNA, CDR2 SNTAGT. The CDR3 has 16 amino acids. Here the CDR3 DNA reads TGTGCCAGCAGTGTTCCTACGAGCGGGAGCACAGATACGCAGTATTTT. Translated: CASSVPTSGSTDTQYF.

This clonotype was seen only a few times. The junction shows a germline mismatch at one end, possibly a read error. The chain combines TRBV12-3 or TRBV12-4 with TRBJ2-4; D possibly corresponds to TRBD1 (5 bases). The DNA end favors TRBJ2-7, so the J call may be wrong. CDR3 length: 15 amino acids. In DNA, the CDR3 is TGTGTCAGCAGTTTTGGACACCCCCCCTCCTACGAGCAGTACTTC. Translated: CVSSFGHPPSYEQYF.

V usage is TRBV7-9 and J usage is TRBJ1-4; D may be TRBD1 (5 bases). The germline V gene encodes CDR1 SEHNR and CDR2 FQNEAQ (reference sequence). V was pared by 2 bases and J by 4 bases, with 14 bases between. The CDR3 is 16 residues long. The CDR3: CASSLNMGRLNEKLFF. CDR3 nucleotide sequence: TGTGCCAGCAGCTTAAATATGGGACGGCTTAATGAAAAACTGTTTTTT.

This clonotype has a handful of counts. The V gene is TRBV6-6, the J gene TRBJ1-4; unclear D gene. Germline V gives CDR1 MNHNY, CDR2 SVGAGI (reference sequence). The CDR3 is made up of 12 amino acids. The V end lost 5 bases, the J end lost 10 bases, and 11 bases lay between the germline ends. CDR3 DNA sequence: TGTGCCAGCAGTGAACCAGAGAGAAAACTGTTTTTT. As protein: CASSEPERKLFF.

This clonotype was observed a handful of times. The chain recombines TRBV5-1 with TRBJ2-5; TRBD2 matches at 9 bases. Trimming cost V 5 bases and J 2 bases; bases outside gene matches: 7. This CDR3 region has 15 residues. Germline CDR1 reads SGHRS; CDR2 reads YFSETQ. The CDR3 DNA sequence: TGCGCCAGCAGATCTGGGGCGGGGGGGCAAGAGACCCAGTACTTC. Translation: CASRSGAGGQETQYF.

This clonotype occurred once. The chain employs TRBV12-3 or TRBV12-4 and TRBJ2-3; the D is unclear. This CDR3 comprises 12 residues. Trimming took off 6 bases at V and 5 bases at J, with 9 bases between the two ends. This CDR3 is CASRPSQDTQYF. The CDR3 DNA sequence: TGTGCCAGCAGACCCTCACAAGATACGCAGTATTTT.

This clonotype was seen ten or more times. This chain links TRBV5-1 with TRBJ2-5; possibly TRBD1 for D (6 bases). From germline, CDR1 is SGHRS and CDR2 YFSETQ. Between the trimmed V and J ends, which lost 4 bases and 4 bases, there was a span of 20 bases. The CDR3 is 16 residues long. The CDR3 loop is CASSPGTTGALETQYF. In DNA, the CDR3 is TGCGCCAGCAGCCCCGGGACAACTGGGGCATTAGAGACCCAGTACTTC.

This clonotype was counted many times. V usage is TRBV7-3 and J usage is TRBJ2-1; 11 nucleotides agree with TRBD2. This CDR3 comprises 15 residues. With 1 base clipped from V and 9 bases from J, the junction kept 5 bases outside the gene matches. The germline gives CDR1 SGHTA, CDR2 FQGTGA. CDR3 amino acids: CASSLIGSGGVEQFF. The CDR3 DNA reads TGTGCCAGCAGCTTAATCGGTAGCGGGGGGGTTGAGCAGTTCTTC. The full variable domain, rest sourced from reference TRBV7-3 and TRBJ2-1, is GAGVSQTPSNKVTEKGKYVELRCDPISGHTALYWYRQSLGQGPEFLIYFQGTGAADDSGLPNDRFFAVRPEGSVSTLKIQRTERGDSAVYLCASSLIGSGGVEQFFGPGTRLTVL.

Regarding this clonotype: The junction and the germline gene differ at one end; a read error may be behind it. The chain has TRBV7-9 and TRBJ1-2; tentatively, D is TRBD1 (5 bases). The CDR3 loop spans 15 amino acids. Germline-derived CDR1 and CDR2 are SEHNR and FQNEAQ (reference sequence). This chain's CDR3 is CASSPSTATIYGHTF. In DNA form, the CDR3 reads TGTGCCAGCAGCCCTTCGACAGCCACGATATATGGCCACACCTTC. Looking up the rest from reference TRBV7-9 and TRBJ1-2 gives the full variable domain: DTGVSQNPRHKITKRGQNVTFRCDPISEHNRLYWYRQTLGQGPEFLTYFQNEAQLEKSRLLSDRFSAERPKGSFSTLEIQRTEQGDSAMYLCASSPSTATIYGHTFGSGTRLTVV.

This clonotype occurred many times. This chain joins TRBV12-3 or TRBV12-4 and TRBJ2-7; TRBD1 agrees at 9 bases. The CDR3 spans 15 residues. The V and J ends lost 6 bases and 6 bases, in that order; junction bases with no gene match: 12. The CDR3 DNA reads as TGTGCCAGCAGCGACCGGGACAGGGAGTTCTCCGAGCAGTACTTC. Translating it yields CASSDRDREFSEQYF.

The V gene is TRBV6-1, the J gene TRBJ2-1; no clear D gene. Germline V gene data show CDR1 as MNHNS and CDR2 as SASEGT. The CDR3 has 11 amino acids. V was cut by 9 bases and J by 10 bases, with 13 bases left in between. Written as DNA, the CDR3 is TGTGCCAGTCGCGACACCTACGAGCAGTTCTTC. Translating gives CASRDTYEQFF.

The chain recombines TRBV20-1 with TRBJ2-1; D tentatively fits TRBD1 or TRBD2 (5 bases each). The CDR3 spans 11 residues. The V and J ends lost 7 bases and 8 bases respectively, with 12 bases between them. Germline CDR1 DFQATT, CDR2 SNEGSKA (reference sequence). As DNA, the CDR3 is TGCAGTGTCCTGGGACGCGATGAGCAGTTCTTC. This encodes CSVLGRDEQFF.